These 25 T cell receptor beta chains originate from one sample sequenced in a study of blood T cell repertoires in COVID-19. Data came from immunoSEQ multiplex PCR; TCRdb stores just in-frame clones and leaves some out. Among some 170,000 clones listed, 87% were seen once. Source material: peripheral blood. The receptors originated from a woman aged 50 to 65 with acute or convalescent COVID-19.

The chain recombines TRBV29-1 with TRBJ2-1, with TRBD2 identical over 7 bases. J lost 10 bases, V lost 7 bases, and 13 bases had no gene match. CDR1 is SQVTM and CDR2 is ANQGSEA in the germline V gene. This CDR3 has 13 residues. The CDR3: CSGDPPGLEEQFF. CDR3 in DNA: TGCAGCGGGGACCCGCCCGGACTAGAGGAGCAGTTCTTC.

The CDR3 sequence is CASSLGASGVQETQYF. CDR3 coding DNA: TGTGCCAGCAGCTTGGGAGCTAGCGGGGTGCAAGAGACCCAGTACTTC. This chain links TRBV11-3 with TRBJ2-5, with 9 bases lining up with TRBD2. The V gene end was trimmed by 3 bases and the J gene end by 2 bases; junction bases not matched to a gene: 7. From germline, CDR1 is SGHNT and CDR2 YENEEA. The CDR3 runs to 16 residues.

In this sample, this clone turned up a few times. V gene TRBV6-5 combines with J gene TRBJ1-1, with a tentative D call TRBD1 (5 bases). The V gene's germline CDR1 is MNHEY and CDR2 SVGAGI. The CDR3 covers 14 residues. V shed 5 bases and J shed 7 bases, with 17 bases lying between them. Here the CDR3 DNA reads TGTGCCAGCAGTCGGGCCCCTCAGGGCCTTGAAGCTTTCTTT. Its translation is CASSRAPQGLEAFF.

This clone was seen just once. The rearrangement uses TRBV19 and TRBJ1-1, with D possibly matching TRBD1 (6 bases). CDR1 LNHDA and CDR2 SQIVND come from the germline V gene (reference sequence). This CDR3 contains 13 residues. V lost 7 bases and J lost 6, with 15 bases in between. In nucleotides, the CDR3 is TGTGCCAGTACCCCACAGGGTGTCGCTGAAGCTTTCTTT. This encodes CASTPQGVAEAFF.

V is TRBV28 and J is TRBJ1-1; a possible D gene is TRBD1 (5 bases). This CDR3 is 12 amino acids long. Per germline, CDR1 MDHEN and CDR2 SYDVKM. V lost 3 bases and J lost 10, with 12 bases in between. Here the CDR3 DNA reads TGTGCCAGCAGTTTGCCAGGGCCAAGAGCTTTCTTT. Protein product: CASSLPGPRAFF.

V usage is TRBV3-1 (or the pseudogene TRBV3-2) and J usage is TRBJ2-1; perhaps TRBD2 as D (5 bases). V was cut by 2 bases and J by 13 bases, with 9 bases left in between. The germline V gene has CDR1 LGHDT and CDR2 YNNKEL (reference sequence). CDR3 length: 11 residues. As DNA, the CDR3 is TGTGCCAGCAGCCAACACGGGGTCCAGTTCTTC. Its protein product is CASSQHGVQFF.

The V and J genes are TRBV4-3 and TRBJ1-5; tentatively, D is TRBD1 (6 bases). Germline loops: CDR1 LGHNA, CDR2 YSLEER. Trimming took 0 bases from V and 0 from J, leaving 6 bases between them. This CDR3 has 15 residues. CDR3: CASSQEGGSNQPQHF. CDR3 in DNA: TGCGCCAGCAGCCAAGAAGGGGGTAGCAATCAGCCCCAGCATTTT.

The rearrangement links TRBV9 to TRBJ2-2, with D tentatively TRBD2 (5 bases). Germline V gene data show CDR1 as SGDLS and CDR2 as YYNGEE. Trimming took off 3 bases at V and 9 bases at J, with 9 bases between the two ends. The length of the CDR3 is 12 residues. The chain's CDR3 is CASSETGRELFF. CDR3 nucleotide sequence: TGTGCCAGCAGCGAAACGGGGAGGGAGCTGTTTTTT.

V and J are TRBV5-6 and TRBJ1-2; weak D call: TRBD1 (6 bases). The V end lost 1 base, the J end lost 5 bases, and 9 bases lay between the germline ends. From germline, CDR1 is SGHDT and CDR2 YYEEEE. The CDR3 length is 13 residues. This chain's CDR3 is CASSLNREYGYTF. Here the CDR3 DNA reads TGTGCCAGCAGCTTGAACAGGGAATATGGCTACACCTTC.

V is TRBV6-5 and J is TRBJ2-3; no clear D gene. Germline V gene sequence: CDR1 MNHEY, CDR2 SVGAGI. The CDR3 has 15 amino acids. The ends were cut back, 0 bases at V and 2 bases at J, with 9 bases in the middle. CDR3 residues: CASSYSVPYTDTQYF. In nucleotides, the CDR3 is TGTGCCAGCAGTTACTCGGTCCCCTACACAGATACGCAGTATTTT.

This chain links TRBV13 with TRBJ2-5, with 9 positions matching TRBD2. Losses at the gene ends were 0 bases for V and 0 bases for J; bases not matched to a gene: 8. The germline gives CDR1 PRHDT, CDR2 FYEKMQ (reference sequence). This CDR3 is 18 amino acids long. The CDR3 sequence: CASSLGLAGRGYQETQYF. The DNA of the CDR3 is TGTGCCAGCAGCTTAGGCCTAGCGGGAAGAGGTTACCAAGAGACCCAGTACTTC.

The chain uses TRBV9 and TRBJ2-5; 11 nucleotides agree with TRBD2. Germline V gene lookup returns CDR1 SGDLS and CDR2 YYNGEE. V lost 4 bases, J lost 5 bases, and 10 bases stayed unmatched. The CDR3 runs to 16 residues. The CDR3 DNA follows: TGTGCCAGCAGCCCTTACTTGACTAGCGGGGCGGAGACCCAGTACTTC. This sequence encodes CASSPYLTSGAETQYF.

The J gene is TRBJ2-7, the V gene TRBV10-3; 10 bases map to TRBD2. The germline CDR1 and CDR2 sequences are ENHRY and SYGVKD. After removal of 3 bases from V and 3 bases from J, the junction contained 11 bases not matched to a gene. This CDR3 has 17 residues. The CDR3 DNA sequence: TGTGCCATCAGTGACGTGGCTAGCGGGGGTCCCGGCTACGAGCAGTACTTC. Amino acid sequence: CAISDVASGGPGYEQYF.

The chain combines TRBV10-3 with TRBJ1-3; 9 nucleotides line up with TRBD1. The junction had 4 bases not matched to a gene; V was cut back by 3 bases and J by 4 bases. Germline V gives CDR1 ENHRY, CDR2 SYGVKD. The CDR3 extends over 15 amino acids. The CDR3 loop is CAISEGTGQGNTIYF. CDR3 sequence (DNA): TGTGCCATCAGTGAAGGGACAGGGCAAGGAAACACCATATATTTT.

V usage is TRBV11-3 and J usage is TRBJ2-7; the match to TRBD2 covers 7 bases. The CDR3 spans 14 residues. The V gene's germline CDR1 is SGHNT and CDR2 YENEEA. V gave up 7 bases and J gave up 0 bases; unmatched junction bases: 6. The CDR3 sequence is CASTSGGSSYEQYF. The DNA for the CDR3 is TGTGCCAGCACTTCCGGCGGGAGCTCCTACGAGCAGTACTTC.

The V and J genes are TRBV7-9 and TRBJ2-1; D is ambiguous. Germline loops: CDR1 SEHNR, CDR2 FQNEAQ (reference sequence). The V end was cut by 1 base, the J end by 4 bases, with 11 bases between. CDR3 length: 15 residues. In nucleotides, the CDR3 is TGTGCCAGCAGCTTAGGCGAGGATTATTACAATGAGCAGTTCTTC. Protein sequence: CASSLGEDYYNEQFF.

This rearrangement joins TRBV28 to TRBJ2-5; tentatively, D is TRBD2 (6 bases). The CDR3 extends over 14 amino acids. Germline loops: CDR1 MDHEN, CDR2 SYDVKM. Trimming cost V 6 bases and J 2 bases, with 13 bases left between them. The CDR3 protein is CASSLLAGQETQYF. In nucleotides, the CDR3 is TGTGCCAGCAGCCTGCTCGCGGGACAAGAGACCCAGTACTTC.

The chain couples TRBV3-1 (or the pseudogene TRBV3-2) to TRBJ2-5, with 7 bases matching TRBD2. Germline V CDR1 and CDR2: LGHDT, YNNKEL (reference sequence). This CDR3 contains 18 residues. V dropped 1 base and J dropped 5; count of bases not matched to a gene: 16. Here the CDR3 DNA reads TGTGCCAGCAGCCAAGCACGAGGATCACGCGGGGGTTGGGAGACCCAGTACTTC. This gives the protein CASSQARGSRGGWETQYF.

This chain uses TRBV29-1 with TRBJ2-1; 8 nucleotides match TRBD1. CDR1 is SQVTM and CDR2 is ANQGSEA in the germline V gene. Germline trimming cut 8 bases from V and 0 bases from J; bases unmatched to any gene: 9. This CDR3 comprises 15 residues. The CDR3 region is CSHLAGTGSYNEQFF. CDR3 DNA sequence: TGCAGCCACTTAGCCGGGACAGGCTCCTACAATGAGCAGTTCTTC.

This clone is a singleton in its sample. CDR3 amino acids: CASSPGQGLNNEQFF. CDR3 DNA sequence: TGTGCCAGCTCACCAGGACAGGGGCTCAACAATGAGCAGTTCTTC. J is TRBJ2-1 and V is TRBV18; 9 nucleotides align to TRBD1. Germline loops: CDR1 KGHSH, CDR2 LQKENI. Trimming at V came to 2 bases and at J to 5 bases, leaving 4 bases not matched to a gene. CDR3 length: 15 residues.

The V call is TRBV12-3 or TRBV12-4, the J call TRBJ1-1; D unresolved. CDR3 size: 13 residues. The V and J ends lost 3 bases and 3 bases respectively, with 8 bases between them. Here the CDR3 DNA reads TGTGCCAGCAGTTTCTTGAGGGACACTGAAGCTTTCTTT. The encoded protein is CASSFLRDTEAFF.

The genes are TRBV19 and TRBJ2-5; possible D gene TRBD2, 5 bases. The CDR3 sequence is 15 residues long. Germline CDR1 is LNHDA and CDR2 is SQIVND (reference sequence). The ends were cut back, 3 bases at V and 5 bases at J, with 16 bases in the middle. The CDR3 reads CASSIRRVGWETQYF. DNA of the CDR3: TGTGCCAGTAGTATCCGGCGGGTCGGGTGGGAGACCCAGTACTTC.

The chain links TRBV30 to TRBJ2-7, with TRBD1 as a possible D gene (6 bases). CDR1 GTSNPN and CDR2 SVGIG come from the germline V gene (reference sequence). V was trimmed by 1 base and J by 0 bases, leaving 13 bases between them. The CDR3 is 15 residues long. CDR3 sequence reads: CAWSGGDRSSYEQYF. The CDR3 DNA follows: TGTGCCTGGAGTGGTGGAGACAGGTCCTCCTACGAGCAGTACTTC.

This chain joins TRBV19 and TRBJ1-5, with TRBD1 as a possible D gene (5 bases). Trimming removed 5 bases at V and 7 bases at J, with 15 bases between. Germline assignment: CDR1 LNHDA and CDR2 SQIVND (reference sequence). The CDR3 consists of 14 residues. In DNA form, the CDR3 reads TGTGCCAGTAGTTGGATGGGGGGAGGGCAGCCCCAGCATTTT. Protein: CASSWMGGGQPQHF.

The gene calls are TRBV7-9 and TRBJ2-6; no reliable D call. Trimming removed 1 base from V and 7 bases from J, with 14 bases in between. This CDR3 has 16 residues. Germline CDR1 and CDR2: SEHNR and FQNEAQ (reference sequence). The CDR3 region is CASSLGPSLRANVLTF. The CDR3 nucleotides are TGTGCCAGCAGCTTAGGTCCATCCCTTAGAGCCAACGTCCTGACTTTC.